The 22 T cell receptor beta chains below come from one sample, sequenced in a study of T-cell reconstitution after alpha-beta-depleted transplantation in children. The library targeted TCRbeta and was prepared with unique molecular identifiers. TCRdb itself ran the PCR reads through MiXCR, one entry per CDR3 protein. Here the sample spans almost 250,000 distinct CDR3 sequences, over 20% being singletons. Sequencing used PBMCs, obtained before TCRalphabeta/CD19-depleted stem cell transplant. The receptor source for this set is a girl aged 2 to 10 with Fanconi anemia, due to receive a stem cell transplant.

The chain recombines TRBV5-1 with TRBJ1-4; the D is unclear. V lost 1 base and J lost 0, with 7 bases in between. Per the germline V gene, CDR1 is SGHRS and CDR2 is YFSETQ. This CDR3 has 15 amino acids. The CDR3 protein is CASSLTASTNEKLFF. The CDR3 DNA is TGCGCCAGCAGCTTGACAGCCTCAACTAATGAAAAACTGTTTTTT.

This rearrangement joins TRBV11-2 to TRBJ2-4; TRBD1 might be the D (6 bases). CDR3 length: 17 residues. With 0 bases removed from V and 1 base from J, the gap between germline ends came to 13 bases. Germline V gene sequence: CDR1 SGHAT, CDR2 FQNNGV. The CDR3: CASSLEGHVGAKNIQYF. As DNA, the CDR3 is TGTGCCAGCAGCTTAGAGGGACACGTGGGGGCCAAAAACATTCAGTACTTC.

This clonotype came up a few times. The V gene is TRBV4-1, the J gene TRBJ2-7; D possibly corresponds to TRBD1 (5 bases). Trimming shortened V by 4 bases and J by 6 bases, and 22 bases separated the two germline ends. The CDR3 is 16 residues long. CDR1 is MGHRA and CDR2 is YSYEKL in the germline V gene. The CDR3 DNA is TGCGCCAGCAGCCCTTTGCGCATTCAGGGTTTCGGCGAGCAGTACTTC. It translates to CASSPLRIQGFGEQYF.

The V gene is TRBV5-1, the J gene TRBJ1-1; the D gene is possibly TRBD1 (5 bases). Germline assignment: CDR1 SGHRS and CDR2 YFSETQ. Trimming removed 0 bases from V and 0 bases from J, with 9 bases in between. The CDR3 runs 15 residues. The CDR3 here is CASSLGPGLNTEAFF. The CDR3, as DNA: TGCGCCAGCAGCTTGGGTCCAGGGTTGAACACTGAAGCTTTCTTT.

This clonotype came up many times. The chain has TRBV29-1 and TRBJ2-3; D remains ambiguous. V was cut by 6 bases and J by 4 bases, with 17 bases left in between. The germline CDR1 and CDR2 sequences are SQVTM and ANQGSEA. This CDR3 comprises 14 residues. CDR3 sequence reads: CSVANYVSADTQYF. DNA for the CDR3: TGCAGCGTGGCGAATTACGTTTCGGCAGATACGCAGTATTTT.

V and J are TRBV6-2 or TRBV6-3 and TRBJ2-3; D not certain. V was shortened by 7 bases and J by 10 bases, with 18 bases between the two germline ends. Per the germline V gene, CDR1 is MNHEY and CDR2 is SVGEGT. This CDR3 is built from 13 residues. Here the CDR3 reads CASTDGGLSAQYF. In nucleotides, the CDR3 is TGTGCCAGCACCGACGGTGGGCTTAGTGCGCAGTATTTT.

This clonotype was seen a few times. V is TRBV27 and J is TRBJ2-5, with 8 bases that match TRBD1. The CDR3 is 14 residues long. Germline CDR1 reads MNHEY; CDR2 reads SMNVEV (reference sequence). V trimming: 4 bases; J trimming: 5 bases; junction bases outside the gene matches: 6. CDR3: CASSWTGHWETQYF. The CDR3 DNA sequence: TGTGCCAGCAGTTGGACAGGGCATTGGGAGACCCAGTACTTC.

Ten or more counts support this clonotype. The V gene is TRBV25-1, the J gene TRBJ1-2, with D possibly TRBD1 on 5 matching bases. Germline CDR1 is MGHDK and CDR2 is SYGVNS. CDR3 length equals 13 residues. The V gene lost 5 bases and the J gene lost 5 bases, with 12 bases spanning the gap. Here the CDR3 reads CASSWRGGYGYTF. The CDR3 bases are TGTGCCAGCAGTTGGCGGGGCGGATATGGCTACACCTTC.

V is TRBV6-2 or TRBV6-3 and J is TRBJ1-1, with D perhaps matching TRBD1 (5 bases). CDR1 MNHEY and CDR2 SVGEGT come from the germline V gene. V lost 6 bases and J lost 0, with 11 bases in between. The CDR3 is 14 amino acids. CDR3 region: CASRLGRMNTEAFF. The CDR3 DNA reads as TGTGCCAGCAGACTGGGACGGATGAACACTGAAGCTTTCTTT.

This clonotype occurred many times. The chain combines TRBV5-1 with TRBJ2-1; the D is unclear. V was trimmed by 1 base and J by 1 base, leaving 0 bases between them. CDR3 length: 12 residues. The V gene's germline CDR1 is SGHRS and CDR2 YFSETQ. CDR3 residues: CASSLSYNEQFF. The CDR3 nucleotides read TGCGCCAGCAGCTTGTCCTACAATGAGCAGTTCTTC.

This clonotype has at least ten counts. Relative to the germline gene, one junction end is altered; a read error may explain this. The CDR3 sequence is CQGVSGNTIYF. Written as DNA, the CDR3 is TGTCAGGGTGTCTCTGGAAACACCATATATTTT. The rearrangement joins TRBV29-1 to TRBJ1-3; D is possibly TRBD1 (5 bases). Germline V gene data show CDR1 as SQVTM and CDR2 as ANQGSEA. The length of the CDR3 is 11 residues.

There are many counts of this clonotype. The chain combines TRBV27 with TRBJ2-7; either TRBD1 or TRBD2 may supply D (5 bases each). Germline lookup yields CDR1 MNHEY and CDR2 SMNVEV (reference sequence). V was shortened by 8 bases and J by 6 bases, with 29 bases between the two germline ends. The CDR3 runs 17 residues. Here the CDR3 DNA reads TGTGCCAGCCGACGGCTTTTTGGACGCGCAGGGAGAGGCGAGCAGTACTTC. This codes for CASRRLFGRAGRGEQYF.

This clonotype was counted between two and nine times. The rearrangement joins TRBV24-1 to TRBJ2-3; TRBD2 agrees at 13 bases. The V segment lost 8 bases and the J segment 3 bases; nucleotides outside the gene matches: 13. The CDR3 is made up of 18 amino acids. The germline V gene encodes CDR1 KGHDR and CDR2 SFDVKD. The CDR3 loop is CATTTLAGGVQGTDTQYF. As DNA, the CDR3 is TGTGCCACCACCACACTAGCGGGGGGGGTTCAGGGGACAGATACGCAGTATTTT.

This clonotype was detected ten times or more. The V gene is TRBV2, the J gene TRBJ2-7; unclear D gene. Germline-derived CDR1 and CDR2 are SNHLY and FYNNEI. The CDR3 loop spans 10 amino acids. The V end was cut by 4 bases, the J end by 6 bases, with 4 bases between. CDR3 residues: CASSVVEQYF. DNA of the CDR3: TGTGCCAGCAGTGTGGTCGAGCAGTACTTC.

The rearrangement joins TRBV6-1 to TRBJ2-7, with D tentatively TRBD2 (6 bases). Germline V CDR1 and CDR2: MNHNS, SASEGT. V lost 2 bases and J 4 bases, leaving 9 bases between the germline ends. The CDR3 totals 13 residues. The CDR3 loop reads CASSELRGYEQYF. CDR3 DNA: TGTGCCAGCAGTGAATTACGGGGGTACGAGCAGTACTTC.

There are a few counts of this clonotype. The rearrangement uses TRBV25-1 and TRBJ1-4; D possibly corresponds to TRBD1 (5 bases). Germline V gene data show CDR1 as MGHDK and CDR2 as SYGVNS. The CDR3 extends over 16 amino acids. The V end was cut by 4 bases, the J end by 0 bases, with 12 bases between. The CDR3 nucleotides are TGTGCCAGCAGTGGGCAGGGAGGAGCAACTAATGAAAAACTGTTTTTT. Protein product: CASSGQGGATNEKLFF.

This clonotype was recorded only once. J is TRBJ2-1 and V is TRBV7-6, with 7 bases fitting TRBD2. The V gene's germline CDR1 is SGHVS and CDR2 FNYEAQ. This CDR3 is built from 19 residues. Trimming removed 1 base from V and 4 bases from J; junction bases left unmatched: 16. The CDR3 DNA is TGTGCCAGCAGCTTAGTGGCCTTATCGGCTAGCGGTTCGTACAATGAGCAGTTCTTC. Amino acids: CASSLVALSASGSYNEQFF.

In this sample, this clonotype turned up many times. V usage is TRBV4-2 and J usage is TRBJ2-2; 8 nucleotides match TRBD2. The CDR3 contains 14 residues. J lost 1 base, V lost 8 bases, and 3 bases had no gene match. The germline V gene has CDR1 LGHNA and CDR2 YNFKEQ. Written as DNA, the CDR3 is TGTGCCAGCTCGACTAGCGTGAACACCGGGGAGCTGTTTTTT. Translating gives CASSTSVNTGELFF.

The CDR3: CATRSGNTEAFF. In DNA, the CDR3 is TGTGCCACACGGTCGGGGAACACTGAAGCTTTCTTT. The chain carries TRBV24-1 and TRBJ1-1; D is unresolved. Trimming took 10 bases from V and 1 from J, leaving 9 bases between them. This CDR3 region has 12 residues. Germline CDR1 is KGHDR and CDR2 is SFDVKD.

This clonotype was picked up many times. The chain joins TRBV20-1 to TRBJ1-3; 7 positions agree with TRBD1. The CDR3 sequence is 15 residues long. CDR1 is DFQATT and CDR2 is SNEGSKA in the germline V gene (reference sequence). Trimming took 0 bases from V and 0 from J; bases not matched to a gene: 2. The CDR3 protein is CSARDNRGSGNTIYF. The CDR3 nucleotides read TGCAGTGCTAGAGATAACAGGGGCTCTGGAAACACCATATATTTT.

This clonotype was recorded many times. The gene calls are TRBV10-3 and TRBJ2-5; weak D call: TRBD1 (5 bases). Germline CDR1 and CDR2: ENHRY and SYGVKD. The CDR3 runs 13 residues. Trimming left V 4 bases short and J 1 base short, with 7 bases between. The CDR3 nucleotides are TGTGCCATCAGTGCAGGGTCCCAAGAGACCCAGTACTTC. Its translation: CAISAGSQETQYF.

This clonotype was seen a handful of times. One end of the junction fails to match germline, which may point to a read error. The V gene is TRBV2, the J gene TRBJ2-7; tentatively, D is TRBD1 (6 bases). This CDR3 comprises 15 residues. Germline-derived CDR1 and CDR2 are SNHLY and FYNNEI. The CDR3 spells CASNEQGRYAYEQYF. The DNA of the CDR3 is TGTGCCAGCAATGAACAGGGAAGGTACGCCTACGAGCAGTACTTC.